This is a list of T cell receptor beta chains from one sample in a study of blood T cell repertoires in COVID-19. Using immunoSEQ multiplex PCR, the repertoire was profiled, and TCRdb retains in-frame clones only, with some absent. This table holds approximately 150,000 clones, about 77% found once. Material for sequencing was peripheral blood. Source of these receptors: a man aged 60 to 69 with acute or convalescent COVID-19. Both conserved end residues are part of each CDR3. D genes are given only for firm matches. Clone size appears in some rows only: once, few, many, or a class for an expanded clone.

once	TRBJ2-5	TRBD1	TRBV6-5	CASSRTGEGTQYF	TGTGCCAGCAGTCGGACAGGGGAGGGGACCCAGTACTTC
few	TRBJ2-7	TRBD1	TRBV6-2/TRBV6-3	CASSYGTGLSEQYF	TGTGCCAGCAGTTACGGGACAGGGTTGTCCGAGCAGTACTTC
.	TRBJ2-2	.	TRBV28	CASGLTGELFF	TGTGCCAGCGGCCTCACCGGGGAGCTGTTTTTT
.	TRBJ2-7	.	TRBV3-1/TRBV3-2	CASSPHSEYEQYF	TGTGCCAGCAGCCCGCATAGCGAGTACGAGCAGTACTTC
.	TRBJ2-7	.	TRBV5-6	CASSIGQYEQYF	TGTGCCAGCAGCATAGGACAGTACGAGCAGTACTTC
.	TRBJ2-1	.	TRBV30	CAWSLTTSGEQFF	TGTGCCTGGAGCCTGACAACCTCGGGGGAGCAGTTCTTC
.	TRBJ2-1	TRBD2	TRBV27	CASSLYGGSRAIEQFF	TGTGCCAGCAGTTTATACGGGGGGAGCAGGGCCATTGAGCAGTTCTTC
many	TRBJ2-5	.	TRBV2	CASSERGRGETQYF	TGTGCCAGCAGTGAAAGGGGAAGGGGGGAGACCCAGTACTTC
.	TRBJ2-2	.	TRBV27	CASAPNTGELFF	TGTGCCAGCGCGCCTAACACCGGGGAGCTGTTTTTT
.	TRBJ2-1	TRBD2	TRBV6-5	CASSLAGIYNEQFF	TGTGCCAGCAGTCTAGCGGGAATATACAATGAGCAGTTCTTC
.	TRBJ2-7	TRBD1	TRBV6-5	CASSYRDRVNEQYF	TGTGCCAGCAGTTACCGGGACAGGGTCAACGAGCAGTACTTC
.	TRBJ2-7	.	TRBV7-3	CASSSGGGFQYF	TGTGCCAGCAGCTCCGGTGGGGGGTTTCAGTACTTC
.	TRBJ2-2	TRBD1	TRBV5-1	CASSIGTGGTGELFF	TGCGCCAGCAGCATTGGGACAGGGGGCACCGGGGAGCTGTTTTTT
few	TRBJ1-5	TRBD1	TRBV28	CASSLGGQGSQPQHF	TGTGCCAGCAGTTTAGGGGGACAGGGATCGCAGCCCCAGCATTTT
.	TRBJ1-4	TRBD1	TRBV15	CATSSKQGGSEKLFF	TGTGCCACCAGCAGTAAACAGGGGGGGAGTGAAAAACTGTTTTTT
.	TRBJ2-3	.	TRBV9	CASSARLEGTDTQYF	TGTGCCAGCAGCGCGCGACTAGAGGGCACAGATACGCAGTATTTT
.	TRBJ1-1	.	TRBV30	CAWTQGWTEAFF	TGTGCCTGGACCCAGGGGTGGACTGAAGCTTTCTTT
few	TRBJ2-7	TRBD2	TRBV5-1	CASSLGTSGSEQYF	TGCGCCAGCAGCTTAGGGACTAGCGGGAGTGAGCAGTACTTC
.	TRBJ2-1	.	TRBV5-6	CASQTGTRQFF	TGTGCCAGCCAAACCGGGACTCGTCAGTTCTTC
few	TRBJ1-3	.	TRBV4-1	CASSLVAVDGGNTIYF	TGCGCCAGCAGCCTCGTGGCAGTTGATGGTGGAAACACCATATATTTT
.	TRBJ1-6	.	TRBV6-5	CASRAWQDNSPLHF	TGTGCCAGCAGGGCCTGGCAGGATAATTCACCCCTCCACTTT
.	TRBJ2-3	.	TRBV6-5	CASSYDDPEDADTQYF	TGTGCCAGCAGTTACGACGACCCGGAGGATGCAGATACGCAGTATTTT
.	TRBJ2-2	.	TRBV12-3/TRBV12-4	CASRPYTGELFF	TGTGCCAGCAGACCCTATACCGGGGAGCTGTTTTTT
.	TRBJ2-3	TRBD2	TRBV10-2	CANLAITSGSWWCTDTQYF	TGCGCCAACCTGGCGATAACTAGCGGGAGTTGGTGGTGCACAGATACGCAGTATTTT
many	TRBJ1-5	TRBD1	TRBV10-1	CARRLSGGYQPQHF	TGCGCCAGAAGATTATCAGGGGGCTATCAGCCCCAGCATTTT
few	TRBJ1-2	TRBD1	TRBV30	CAWSRDRGQKGYTF	TGTGCCTGGAGTAGGGACAGGGGGCAAAAGGGCTACACCTTC
.	TRBJ1-1	TRBD1	TRBV12-3/TRBV12-4	CASSLDRGEAFF	TGTGCCAGCAGTTTGGACAGGGGTGAAGCTTTCTTT
.	TRBJ2-5	TRBD2	TRBV14	CASSQDITGLGETQYF	TGTGCCAGCAGCCAAGATATCACGGGACTAGGAGAGACCCAGTACTTC
.	TRBJ1-3	.	TRBV3-1/TRBV3-2	CASSQGLPGLDTIYF	TGTGCCAGCAGCCAAGGGCTCCCGGGTCTAGACACCATATATTTT
many	TRBJ1-1	.	TRBV3-1/TRBV3-2	CASSQIGNTEAFF	TGTGCCAGCAGCCAAATCGGGAACACTGAAGCTTTCTTT
.	TRBJ2-5	.	TRBV11-1	CASSLWQGETQYF	TGTGCCAGCAGCTTATGGCAGGGAGAGACCCAGTACTTC
.	TRBJ2-7	TRBD2	TRBV18	CASSPPVSGSYEQYF	TGTGCCAGCTCACCCCCGGTTAGCGGGAGCTACGAGCAGTACTTC
.	TRBJ2-1	.	TRBV5-1	CASSLGLTKNEQFF	TGCGCCAGCAGCTTGGGACTCACTAAGAATGAGCAGTTCTTC
few	TRBJ2-1	TRBD2	TRBV4-1	CASSPERGGAYEQFF	TGCGCCAGCAGCCCAGAGCGGGGCGGGGCGTATGAGCAGTTCTTC
.	TRBJ2-1	.	TRBV29-1	CSVYTGTQQFF	TGCAGCGTTTATACCGGGACTCAGCAGTTCTTC
.	TRBJ2-3	.	TRBV5-5	CASSLRGASTDTQYF	TGTGCCAGCAGCTTGCGCGGAGCTAGCACAGATACGCAGTATTTT
.	TRBJ2-7	TRBD2	TRBV27	CASSQKLAGGAYEQYF	TGTGCCAGCAGTCAGAAACTAGCGGGAGGTGCCTACGAGCAGTACTTC
.	TRBJ1-4	.	TRBV29-1	CSVLSGEKLFF	TGCAGCGTTTTATCGGGGGAAAAACTGTTTTTT
.	TRBJ1-2	.	TRBV30	CAWSTGYGYTF	TGTGCCTGGAGTACCGGCTATGGCTACACCTTC
.	TRBJ2-7	TRBD1	TRBV30	CACMDRRYEQYF	TGTGCCTGTATGGACAGGAGGTACGAGCAGTACTTC
.	TRBJ2-7	TRBD2	TRBV6-6	CASNAGRADYEQYF	TGTGCCAGTAACGCCGGGAGGGCCGACTACGAGCAGTACTTC
.	TRBJ2-7	.	TRBV7-8	CASSSLGKSYEQYF	TGTGCCAGCAGCTCTCTCGGGAAGAGCTACGAGCAGTACTTC
.	TRBJ2-5	.	TRBV7-8	CASSLALIGGETQYF	TGTGCCAGCAGCTTAGCTCTTATAGGGGGAGAGACCCAGTACTTC
.	TRBJ2-7	.	TRBV6-1	CASSEALQGGYEQYF	TGTGCCAGCAGTGAAGCGTTGCAGGGAGGCTACGAGCAGTACTTC
.	TRBJ2-1	.	TRBV6-5	CASSRSGSYNEQFF	TGTGCCAGCAGCCGATCGGGATCCTACAATGAGCAGTTCTTC
.	TRBJ2-6	.	TRBV5-6	CASSLALSSGANVLTF	TGTGCCAGCAGCTTGGCCCTGAGCTCTGGGGCCAACGTCCTGACTTTC
.	TRBJ2-5	.	TRBV30	CAWSPTGLWYQETQYF	TGTGCCTGGAGCCCAACGGGATTATGGTACCAAGAGACCCAGTACTTC
once	TRBJ2-5	.	TRBV21-1	CASIPPREREGLETQYF	TGTGCCAGCATACCGCCCCGGGAGCGGGAGGGCCTAGAGACCCAGTACTTC
once	TRBJ2-1	.	TRBV15	CATSSRLEAEQFF	TGTGCCACCAGCAGCCGTCTAGAGGCTGAGCAGTTCTTC
.	TRBJ2-2	TRBD1	TRBV15	CATSSGQAGELFF	TGTGCCACCAGCAGTGGACAGGCCGGGGAGCTGTTTTTT
.	TRBJ2-7	TRBD1	TRBV6-1	CATLRQGGLEQYF	TGTGCCACGCTACGACAGGGGGGTCTCGAGCAGTACTTC